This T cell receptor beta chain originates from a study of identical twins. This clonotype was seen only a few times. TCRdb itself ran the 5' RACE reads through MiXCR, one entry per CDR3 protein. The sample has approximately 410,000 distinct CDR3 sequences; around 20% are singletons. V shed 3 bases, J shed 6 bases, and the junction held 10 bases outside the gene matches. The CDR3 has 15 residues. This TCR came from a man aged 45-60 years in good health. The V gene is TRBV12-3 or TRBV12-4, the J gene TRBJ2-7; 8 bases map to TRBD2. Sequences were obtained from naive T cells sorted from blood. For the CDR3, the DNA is TGTGCCAGCAGTTTTCTTGGCGGGAGGTTTACCGAGCAGTACTTC. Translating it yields CASSFLGGRFTEQYF.